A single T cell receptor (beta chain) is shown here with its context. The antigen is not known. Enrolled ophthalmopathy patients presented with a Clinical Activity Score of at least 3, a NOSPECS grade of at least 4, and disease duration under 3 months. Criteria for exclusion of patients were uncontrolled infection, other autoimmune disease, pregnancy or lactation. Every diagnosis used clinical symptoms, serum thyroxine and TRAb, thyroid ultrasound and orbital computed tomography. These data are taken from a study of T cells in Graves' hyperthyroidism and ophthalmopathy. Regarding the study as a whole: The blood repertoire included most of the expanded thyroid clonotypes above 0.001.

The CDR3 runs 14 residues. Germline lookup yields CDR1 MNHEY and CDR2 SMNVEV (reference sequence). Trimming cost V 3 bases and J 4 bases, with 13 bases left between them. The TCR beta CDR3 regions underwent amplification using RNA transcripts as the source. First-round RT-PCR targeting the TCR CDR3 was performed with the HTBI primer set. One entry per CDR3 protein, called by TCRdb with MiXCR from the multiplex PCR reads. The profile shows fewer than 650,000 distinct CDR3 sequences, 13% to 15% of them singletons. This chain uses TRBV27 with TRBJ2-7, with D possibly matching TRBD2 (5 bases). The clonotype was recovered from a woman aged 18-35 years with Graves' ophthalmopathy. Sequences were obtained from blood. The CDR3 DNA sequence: TGTGCCAGCAGTTTTGCGGGCGATGGTTACGAGCAGTACTTC. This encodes CASSFAGDGYEQYF.